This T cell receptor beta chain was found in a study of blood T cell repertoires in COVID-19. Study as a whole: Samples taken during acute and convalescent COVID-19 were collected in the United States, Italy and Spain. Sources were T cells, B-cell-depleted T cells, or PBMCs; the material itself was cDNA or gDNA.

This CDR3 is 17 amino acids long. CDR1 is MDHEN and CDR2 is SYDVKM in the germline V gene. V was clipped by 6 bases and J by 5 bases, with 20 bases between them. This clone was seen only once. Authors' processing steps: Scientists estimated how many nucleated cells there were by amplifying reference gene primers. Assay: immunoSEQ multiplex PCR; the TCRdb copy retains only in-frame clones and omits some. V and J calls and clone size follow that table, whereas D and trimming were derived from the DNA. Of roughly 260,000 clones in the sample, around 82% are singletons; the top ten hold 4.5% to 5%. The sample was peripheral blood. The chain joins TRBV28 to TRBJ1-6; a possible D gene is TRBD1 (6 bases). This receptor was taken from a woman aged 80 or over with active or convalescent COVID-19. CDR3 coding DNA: TGTGCCAGCAGATCTGTACAGGGCGTGGGCGATAATTCACCCCTCCACTTT. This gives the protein CASRSVQGVGDNSPLHF.